This entry describes one T cell receptor beta chain. Germline V gene lookup returns CDR1 SNHLY and CDR2 FYNNEI. V lost 2 bases, J lost 0 bases, and 12 bases lay in between. This CDR3 comprises 16 residues. Profiled with immunoSEQ multiplex PCR; TCRdb holds only in-frame clones, not every one. The sample includes approximately 44,000 clones, about 90% seen only once; the top ten take roughly 0.75%. These data come from a study of T cell changes during pregnancy in multiple sclerosis. The chain combines TRBV2 with TRBJ2-3, with D possibly TRBD2 on 6 matching bases. This sequence was found in a female donor with multiple sclerosis, enrolled in a pregnancy study. The sequenced sample was CD4+ T cells from peripheral blood mononuclear cells, obtained before pregnancy. The CDR3 DNA reads TGTGCCAGCAGTGAAAGGAGGGGTTCTAGCACAGATACGCAGTATTTT. Translating gives CASSERRGSSTDTQYF.